Sequencing of this TCR beta chain was carried out in a study of cytomegalovirus exposure and HLA in healthy donors (dated by TCRdb to 2017 to 2019). Study-level background: According to an earlier analysis of a few hundred of the donors, about 190 million T cells yielded 117 million unique TCR beta sequences and approximately 280 Gb of sequence data. To study patterns of TCR occurrence, a later analysis re-analyzed previously published TCR beta repertoires from 666 donors and added high-resolution HLA genotyping. Approximately 310 gigabases of sequencing data and tens of millions of unique TCR sequences were included in an early release covering about 620 HLA-typed donors. An earlier analysis of some 500 of the donors applied high-throughput TCR beta sequencing to assess whether each TCR beta V gene segment acted as functional or pseudogenic. In the later analysis, no new phenotypic data were used to find candidate immune exposures; instead, reliance was placed on TCR beta sequences and their occurrence across donors. The study was designed to test whether signatures of past pathogen exposure could be identified by cataloging public T cell receptors. Because of strong linkage in the cohort, a few DR-DQ haplotypes were treated as single units for association and clustering. On average, over 200,000 unique TCR beta nucleotide sequences were sequenced per donor among several hundred genotyped donors of the cohort, with 15% to 20% of those sequences being non-productive. The genetic ancestry cluster associated with self-reported Caucasian donors included about 81% of the 398 genotyped donors. In addition to the first cohort of 650 to 800 subjects, a separate validation cohort of approximately 130 different subjects was used. Alongside the repertoire data, information on donor age, sex, ethnicity and CMV serostatus was compiled. A later genetic analysis used genome-wide SNP genotypes for about three fifths of the roughly 700 donors, treating that subset as a discovery cohort. Every repertoire in the discovery cohort had been generated on one and the same sequencing platform. The number of donors typed differed by locus, with about 629-640 for A, B, C, DRB1 and DQB1, 522 for DQA1, 600 to 610 for DPA1, and some 440 for DPB1. To predict cytomegalovirus infection status, the study brought together high-throughput TCR immunosequencing, statistical association of individual TCRs with disease status, and machine learning. Both class I and class II loci were covered by HLA typing, at four-digit resolution. The study profiled the T cell repertoires of 500 to 800 subjects by immunosequencing and related them to cytomegalovirus serostatus.

V drops 3 bases and J drops 1 base, leaving 6 bases in between. Taken from the germline V gene, the CDR1 and CDR2 loops are SNHLY and FYNNEI. Counted from cysteine to phenylalanine, this CDR3 has 13 amino acids. Only CDR3 DNA remains: 39 bases, in frame from the first base. Study-wide findings and limitations: In a later analysis, HLA-associated TCR beta chains were found to be more clonally expanded and to have lower generation probabilities than equally common non-associated chains. A cluster of highly shared sequence variants was judged likely to be a technical artifact of the sequencing pipeline. Because HLA typing was unavailable for some donors at each locus, only the typed subset was used in association tests. In an earlier analysis of fewer than 700 of the donors, most TCR beta V segments appeared in productive rearrangements about 90% or about 30% of the time, broadly matching IMGT annotations. Strong co-occurrence of HLA alleles, especially DR and DQ, made assigning TCR associations to individual alleles difficult. In a later analysis, most CMV-associated TCR beta chains were found to appear HLA-restricted, with HLA associations seemingly driven largely by CMV exposure. Only TCR beta chains were sequenced in this cohort, and the absence of alpha or paired-chain data limited detectable features. A further reported finding was that TCR beta sequences accurately predicted the HLA-A and HLA-B alleles for most subjects in the first cohort. In both the original and validation cohorts, the classifier was reported to diagnose cytomegalovirus status with high specificity and sensitivity. Roughly 15 rarely observed V segments, including chromosome 9 orphons, were excluded from the earlier analysis of about 600 of the donors because counts were too low. Compared with the roughly 710-donor mean, donors in an Asian-associated ancestry cluster had fewer N-insertions in productive TCRs, according to a later genetic analysis. The study listed approximately 150 TCR beta chains as associated with cytomegalovirus. Some IMGT-functional V segments, including TRBV6-2 and TRBV6-3, could not be distinguished by the 87-base-pair reads and were therefore excluded. Specific HLA alleles were associated with 15,000 to 20,000 TCR beta sequences at a false discovery rate of 0.05 in a later analysis. The presence/absence analyses assumed that sequencing depth was roughly uniform across donors, and that assumption may not be true. Most TCR sequences were seen in very few donors, while some public TCRs were found in many individuals. In a later genetic analysis, a missense DCLRE1C variant was associated with V-gene and J-gene trimming of TCR beta chains, and the association was replicated in an independent cohort. Correlated functional status among segregating V segments might reflect linkage disequilibrium, but an unknown experimental factor could not be ruled out. According to a later analysis, parvovirus B19, influenza, CMV and Epstein-Barr virus appeared linked to several top co-occurrence clusters. It was suggested by the authors that the approach could potentially be generalized to other disease states and immunological phenotypes. For the cohort, immune exposure information was limited to CMV serostatus. According to a later analysis, TCR association rates differed among HLA loci, with DRB1 alleles showing the most associated TCRs and HLA-C alleles showing the fewest. In vitro tests confirmed that a few of the cytomegalovirus-associated TCR beta chains recognize cytomegalovirus antigens.

The cohort was made up of roughly 670 healthy bone marrow donors. All cohort members were sampled while nominally healthy, although unrecorded immune exposures were likely present. The donor tested CMV seronegative, placing the donor among the 300 to 400 seronegative members of the cohort. A peripheral blood sample was provided by each donor, and peripheral blood mononuclear cells were used for TCR beta sequencing. The Qiagen DNeasy Blood Extraction Kit was used to extract genomic DNA from the blood cell samples. Libraries were built with the immunoSEQ multiplex PCR assay. For the multiplex PCR, a mixture combining 60 forward primers for TCR Vbeta segments and 13 reverse primers for TCR Jbeta segments was used. The CDR3 region of rearranged TCR beta genes was amplified from genomic DNA with a multiplex PCR assay. On the Illumina HiSeq System, the amplified TCR beta libraries were sequenced as 87-base-pair reads. The original pipeline was this. In a later analysis, tens of millions of unique TCR beta chains were counted across the 650 to 700 repertoires, and approximately 11 million of these chains were shared by at least two donors. A nearest-neighbor algorithm error-corrected the raw reads and collapsed the reads into unique sequences, merging closely related sequences to remove PCR and sequencing errors. Alignment of CDR3 sequences to IMGT reference sequences was used to assign V, D and J gene segments. For a sequence to be retained, a match of at least six nucleotides to both a V gene segment and a J gene segment was required. A rearrangement counted as productive if the CDR3 had no stop codons and remained in frame with V and J, and every other rearrangement counted as non-productive. CDR3 was defined by IMGT convention, running from the second conserved V-encoded cysteine to the conserved J-encoded phenylalanine. The earlier analysis of about 570 of the donors excluded any sequence lacking an unambiguous match to a single V gene segment. In an earlier analysis of approximately 500 of the donors, a V segment was called functional when productive rearrangements were above 56.7%, and segregating when the standard deviation between donors exceeded 5%. To diagnose cytomegalovirus status from the catalog of TCR beta chain sequences, a statistical classification framework was built. In a later analysis, V and J genes were assigned by comparing TCR nucleotide sequences against IMGT/GENE-DB human TR gene sequences. In a later analysis, CDR3 sequences and most-parsimonious VDJ recombination scenarios were assigned using the TCRdist pipeline. In a later analysis, each TCR beta chain was defined by its CDR3 amino acid sequence together with its V-gene family, and reads lacking a unique V-gene family were excluded. In a later analysis, approximately 640 highly shared, low-generation-probability nucleotide sequences were removed to address suspected cross-contamination and a sequencing artifact. For each public chain, a later analysis derived a clonal expansion index from normalized ranks of inferred template counts within each repertoire. A later analysis computed generation probabilities with a VDJ recombination model fitted to out-of-frame rearrangements, and checked the results against IGoR. A later analysis scored TCR-TCR, TCR-HLA and TCR-CMV co-occurrence with hypergeometric tests, applying a repertoire-size bias correction to TCR pairs. A later analysis estimated false discovery rates by permuting HLA or CMV assignments 20 times. A later analysis grouped co-occurring TCRs with DBSCAN, adding TCRdist sequence similarity when clustering within HLA-allele-positive subsets. For co-occurrence clustering, repertoires with fewer than 30,000 or more than 120,000 public chains were excluded, along with roughly 5 repertoires with anomalous nucleotide sharing. TCRdb carries this immuneACCESS record with in-frame sequences only. Its versions omit some clonotypes, under half of them owing to an unresolved V gene in the studies checked, with the rest unexplained. The D gene and trimming were derived from the DNA, and the V and J assignments and clone size from that table. The table for this sample records some 75,000 clones. The top ten hold roughly 0.8% of the sample.

With respect to this clone: The specificity of this receptor is unknown.

This TCR was sampled from a boy aged 5-17 years in good health and CMV-seronegative. The rearranged chain carries TRBV2 and TRBJ2-5, with the D gene too uncertain to name. The sample comprised PBMCs. The CDR3 region reads CASSEFRQETQYF. Read as DNA, the sequence is TGTGCCAGCAGTGAGTTCCGCCAAGAGACCCAGTACTTC.